This note documents a single T cell receptor beta chain sequence. Its antigen is not identified. The sample is drawn from a study of cytomegalovirus exposure and HLA in healthy donors. Study-level points and caveats: Some TCR beta chains (roughly 150 of them) were listed as cytomegalovirus-associated. As a later analysis showed, a missense DCLRE1C variant was linked to trimming of TCR beta V- and J-genes.

Primers included in the PCR were 60 Vbeta and 13 Jbeta primers. TCRdb keeps only in-frame clones here, not all; method: immunoSEQ multiplex PCR. The sample carries some 100,000 clones, around 73% recorded once. This CDR3 spans 20 amino acids. This sequence was found in a man in his forties in good health and CMV-seronegative. The chain has TRBV21-1 and TRBJ2-1; the table's D call, TRBD2, has no DNA check behind it. TRBV21-1 represents a pseudogene. Sequencing was performed on PBMCs. The CDR3 region has the DNA TGTGCCAGCAGCAAATGTACCGGGACTAGCGGGGGGGTCTCCTACAATGAGCAGTTCTTC. It specifies CASSKCTGTSGGVSYNEQFF.